Included here is one TCR beta chain sequence, with context. Its target is not known. Blood CD8+ and CD4+ T cells underwent high-throughput TCR beta sequencing. Age- and sex-matched healthy donors served as the control group. The sample comes from a study of CD8 T cells in Susac syndrome. General observations from the study: It was acknowledged in the study that the number of individuals who were included in its TCR sequencing and HLA analysis was relatively small.

V was clipped by 3 bases and J by 5 bases, with 16 bases between them. Germline V gene data show CDR1 as LGHNT and CDR2 as FRNRAP. This CDR3 contains 16 residues. A quantity of roughly 0.5 to 1 ug RNA underwent reverse transcription using random hexamers. Multiplex PCR with immunoSEQ amplified the TCR beta CDR3 across 54 Vbeta and 13 Jbeta. MiXCR, run by TCRdb on the immunoSEQ multiplex PCR reads, gives a single entry per CDR3 protein. The sample contains about 90,000 distinct CDR3 sequences, 85% to 95% of which appear only once. The material sequenced was CD8+ T cells from PBMCs. The chain couples TRBV12-5 to TRBJ1-4; unclear D gene. This TCR was recovered from a human donor in good health. The CDR3 loop is CASGFQLGRANEKLFF. CDR3 DNA: TGTGCTAGTGGTTTTCAGCTGGGGAGGGCGAATGAAAAACTGTTTTTT.